Listed below are T cell receptor beta chains from one sample, sequenced in a study of cytomegalovirus exposure and HLA in healthy donors. The data were produced by immunoSEQ multiplex PCR, yet TCRdb's version contains in-frame clones alone and is incomplete. Here the sample spans about 200,000 clones, more than 75% being singletons. The material sequenced was PBMCs. These receptors all come from a young woman in good health and CMV-seropositive. Each CDR3 is given with its conserved first and last residue. D genes are given only for firm matches. The size entry is marked missing in some rows and otherwise reads once, few, many or a size class.

.	TRBV2	.	TRBJ2-1	TGTGCCAGCAGCCGGGGACTTAGCTACAATGAGCAGTTCTTC	CASSRGLSYNEQFF
.	TRBV9	.	TRBJ1-1	TGTGCCAGCAGCGTTCGACATGGAACTGAAGCTTTCTTT	CASSVRHGTEAFF
.	TRBV5-1	.	TRBJ2-7	TGCGCCAGCAGCTTGAGCGGAGGCGAGCAGTACTTC	CASSLSGGEQYF
TRBD2	TRBV5-1	.	TRBJ2-1	TGCGCCAGCAGCTTGGGTCATAGCGGGTCTTTTAACAATGAGCAGTTCTTC	CASSLGHSGSFNNEQFF
.	TRBV21-1	once	TRBJ1-5	TGTGCCAGCAGCAAAGGTAGGACAGGCACATATAGCAATCAGCCCCAGCATTTT	CASSKGRTGTYSNQPQHF
TRBD2	TRBV11-2	.	TRBJ2-1	TGTGCCAGCAGCCTTAGTAGGGGCGGGAGGGCCTACAATGAGCAGTTCTTC	CASSLSRGGRAYNEQFF
.	TRBV30	.	TRBJ2-3	TGTGCCTGGAGTCCCAACAGGGGAGGCTCAGATACGCAGTATTTT	CAWSPNRGGSDTQYF
.	TRBV27	.	TRBJ2-7	TGTGCCAGCAGTTCCTCGGGGTCCTACGAGCAGTACTTC	CASSSSGSYEQYF
.	TRBV27	.	TRBJ1-2	TGTGCCAGCAGTTTATCTAGGTGGCAGGGGTCCTATGGCTACACCTTC	CASSLSRWQGSYGYTF
TRBD1	TRBV4-1	.	TRBJ2-7	TGCGCCAGCAGCCAAGAATGGGCCACCGGGACAGGGGGCTTCCCGTACGAGCAGTACTTC	CASSQEWATGTGGFPYEQYF
TRBD2	TRBV5-6	.	TRBJ2-1	TGTGCCAGCAGCTTCGGGACTAGCAATGAGCAGTTCTTC	CASSFGTSNEQFF
TRBD1	TRBV6-5	.	TRBJ1-2	TGTGCCAGCAGTGCCCAGCAGGGGGTAGGCTATGGCTACACCTTC	CASSAQQGVGYGYTF
TRBD2	TRBV10-3	.	TRBJ2-1	TGTGCCATCAGTGAGTCGCCTAGCGGGAGATACAATGAGCAGTTCTTC	CAISESPSGRYNEQFF
TRBD1	TRBV2	few	TRBJ2-7	TGTGCCAGCACCTACAGGGGGAAAGGGGACGAGCAGTACTTC	CASTYRGKGDEQYF
.	TRBV5-1	.	TRBJ2-7	TGCGCCAGCAGCCAACAACCGGGACTGCGGGGTTACGAGCAGTACTTC	CASSQQPGLRGYEQYF
.	TRBV7-9	.	TRBJ2-7	TGTGCCAGCAGCACATTTACAGGGTCTGGGGAGCAGTACTTC	CASSTFTGSGEQYF
TRBD2	TRBV10-3	.	TRBJ2-7	TGTGCCATTACTAGCGGGAGTTCTTACGAGCAGTACTTC	CAITSGSSYEQYF
.	TRBV4-1	.	TRBJ1-2	TGCGCCAGCAACTCCAGGTGGGGGGGAGCTAACTATGGCTACACCTTC	CASNSRWGGANYGYTF
.	TRBV29-1	.	TRBJ1-3	TGCAGCGTTGAAGATGTAGCAGCAGGAAACACCATATATTTT	CSVEDVAAGNTIYF
.	TRBV5-6	.	TRBJ2-1	TGTGCCAGCAGCTTCGGCAGGGGGGTATACAATGAGCAGTTCTTC	CASSFGRGVYNEQFF
TRBD2	TRBV10-3	.	TRBJ2-1	TGTGCCATCAGTGAGCCGAGTCGGGCTAGCGGTTTCAATGAGCAGTTCTTC	CAISEPSRASGFNEQFF
TRBD2	TRBV5-6	.	TRBJ2-1	TGTGCCAGCAGCTTAATAGCGGGAGCGAATGAGCAGTTCTTC	CASSLIAGANEQFF
TRBD2	TRBV5-1	.	TRBJ2-3	TGCGCCAGCAGCCCGCTCAGCGGGGGCACAGATACGCAGTATTTT	CASSPLSGGTDTQYF
.	TRBV11-2	.	TRBJ2-5	TGTGCCAGCAGCCCGCGGGGGCGGCGGACCCAGTACTTC	CASSPRGRRTQYF
.	TRBV28	.	TRBJ1-3	TGTGCCAGCAGTGAAGACAGAATCTCTGGAAACACCATATATTTT	CASSEDRISGNTIYF
TRBD1	TRBV28	.	TRBJ1-5	TGTGCCAGCAGTGACAGGGGATATCAGCCCCAGCATTTT	CASSDRGYQPQHF
.	TRBV25-1	.	TRBJ1-2	TGTGCCAGCAGTGAACAGGGAGGTTGGTATGGCTACACCTTC	CASSEQGGWYGYTF
.	TRBV6-5	.	TRBJ2-7	TGTGCCAGCAGTTCCCGGGACAACCTAGAATACTTC	CASSSRDNLEYF
.	TRBV19	.	TRBJ1-5	TGTGCCAGTAGTATAGCCGGTGGGCCCCAGCCCCAGCATTTT	CASSIAGGPQPQHF
.	TRBV5-4	.	TRBJ2-7	TGTGCCAGCAGCTTGGACGAGGGACATTACACCTACGAGCAGTACTTC	CASSLDEGHYTYEQYF
.	TRBV30	.	TRBJ2-3	TGTGCCTGGAGTGTCCTCGAAGCGTCAAGCACAGATACGCAGTATTTT	CAWSVLEASSTDTQYF
TRBD1	TRBV18	.	TRBJ2-5	TGTGCCAGCTCACCACCCCACGGCGGACAGGGGATCCAAGAGACCCAGTACTTC	CASSPPHGGQGIQETQYF
.	TRBV13	.	TRBJ1-1	TGTGCCAGCAGCCTGACAGAGAACACTGAAGCTTTCTTT	CASSLTENTEAFF